Listed below are T cell receptor beta chains from one sample, sequenced in a study of cytotoxic CD8 clonotypes in ibrutinib-treated CLL. TCRdb keeps only in-frame clones here, not all; method: immunoSEQ multiplex PCR. The sample shows about 130,000 clones, 75% to 80% of them seen only once. The sample here was PBMCs, taken after 24 months of ibrutinib treatment. The receptors derive from a human donor with chronic lymphocytic leukemia. Both conserved end residues are part of each CDR3. Fields, in order: clone size, D gene, J gene, V gene, CDR3 protein, CDR3 DNA. D genes are given only for firm matches. Some rows have no size entry. The others give once, few or many, or a class for an expanded clone.

>-|-|TRBJ1-1|TRBV7-2
CASSWDGQNTEAFF
TGTGCCAGCAGCTGGGATGGACAGAACACTGAAGCTTTCTTT
>-|-|TRBJ2-5|TRBV19
CASTGPRETQYF
TGTGCCAGTACGGGGCCGCGGGAGACCCAGTACTTC
>-|TRBD2|TRBJ2-7|TRBV5-5
CASSDSGNSYEQYF
TGTGCCAGCAGCGATAGCGGGAACTCCTACGAGCAGTACTTC
>-|TRBD2|TRBJ2-7|TRBV5-4
CASSGPGTRDKYEQYF
TGTGCCAGCAGCGGCCCGGGGACTAGGGACAAATACGAGCAGTACTTC
>-|-|TRBJ2-1|TRBV7-8
CASSLGAVSNEQFF
TGTGCCAGCAGCCTGGGGGCGGTGAGCAATGAGCAGTTCTTC
>-|-|TRBJ2-3|TRBV5-6
CASSPGPPDTQYF
TGTGCCAGCAGCCCCGGACCTCCGGATACGCAGTATTTT
>-|TRBD2|TRBJ2-1|TRBV12-5
CASGLGGLGPEQFF
TGTGCTAGTGGTTTGGGGGGACTAGGACCTGAGCAGTTCTTC
>-|-|TRBJ2-3|TRBV7-9
CASSPGITDTQYF
TGTGCCAGCAGCCCAGGAATCACAGATACGCAGTATTTT
>-|-|TRBJ2-1|TRBV6-6
CASSLNVNEQFF
TGTGCCAGCAGCCTCAACGTCAATGAGCAGTTCTTC
>-|-|TRBJ2-7|TRBV6-1
CASSAGLPSSYEQYF
TGTGCCAGCAGTGCGGGACTCCCAAGCTCCTACGAGCAGTACTTC
>-|TRBD1|TRBJ1-5|TRBV2
CASSGGQGDQPQHF
TGTGCCAGCAGTGGGGGACAGGGTGACCAGCCCCAGCATTTT
>many|-|TRBJ2-7|TRBV30
CAGGTARGGEQYF
TGTGCCGGGGGGACTGCCCGAGGTGGCGAGCAGTACTTC
>-|TRBD1|TRBJ1-1|TRBV2
CATPGGTGRGTEAFF
TGTGCCACCCCAGGGGGGACAGGGAGGGGCACTGAAGCTTTCTTT
>-|-|TRBJ2-2|TRBV6-5
CATKGGRDTGELFF
TGTGCCACCAAGGGGGGTAGGGACACCGGGGAGCTGTTTTTT
>once|-|TRBJ2-5|TRBV11-2
CASSLGETQYF
TGTGCCAGCAGCTTAGGGGAGACCCAGTACTTC
>-|-|TRBJ1-2|TRBV30
CAWSVGGAASGYTF
TGTGCCTGGAGTGTGGGGGGGGCCGCGTCTGGCTACACCTTC
>-|-|TRBJ2-1|TRBV19
CASRPGWLGPEYNEQFF
TGTGCCAGTAGACCGGGTTGGCTGGGGCCCGAATACAATGAGCAGTTCTTC
>-|-|TRBJ2-3|TRBV28
CASTPHQDYTDTQYF
TGTGCCAGCACTCCACACCAAGACTACACAGATACGCAGTATTTT